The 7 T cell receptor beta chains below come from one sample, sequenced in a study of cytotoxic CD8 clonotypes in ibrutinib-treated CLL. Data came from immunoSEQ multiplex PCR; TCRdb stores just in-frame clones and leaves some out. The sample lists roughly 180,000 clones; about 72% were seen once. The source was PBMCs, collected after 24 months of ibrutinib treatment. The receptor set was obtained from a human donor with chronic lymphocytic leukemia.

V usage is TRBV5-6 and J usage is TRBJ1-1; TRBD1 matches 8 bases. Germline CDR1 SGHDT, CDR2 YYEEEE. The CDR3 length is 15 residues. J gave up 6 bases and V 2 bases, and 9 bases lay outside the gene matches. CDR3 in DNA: TGTGCCAGCAGCTTTATTACAGGGGGATTCCCTGAAGCTTTCTTT. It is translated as CASSFITGGFPEAFF.

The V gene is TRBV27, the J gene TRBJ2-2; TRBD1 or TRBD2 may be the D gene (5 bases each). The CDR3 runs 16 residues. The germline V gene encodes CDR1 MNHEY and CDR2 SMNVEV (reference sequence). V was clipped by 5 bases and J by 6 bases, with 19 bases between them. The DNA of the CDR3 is TGTGCCAGCAGTCCACCTGAGGCGAGGGGAGCCGGGGAGCTGTTTTTT. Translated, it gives CASSPPEARGAGELFF.

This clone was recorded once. The CDR3 nucleotides are TGCGCCAGCAGCTTGTATGGCTTCACAGATACGCAGTATTTT. Protein: CASSLYGFTDTQYF. This sequence joins TRBV5-1 and TRBJ2-3; D is unclear. This CDR3 is built from 14 residues. Germline V gene lookup returns CDR1 SGHRS and CDR2 YFSETQ. V was trimmed by 1 base and J by 2 bases, leaving 8 bases between them.

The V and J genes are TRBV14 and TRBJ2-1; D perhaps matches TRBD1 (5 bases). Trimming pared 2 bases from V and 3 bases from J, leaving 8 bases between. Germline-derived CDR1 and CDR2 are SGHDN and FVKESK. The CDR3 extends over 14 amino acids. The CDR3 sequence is CASSQRQIYNEQFF. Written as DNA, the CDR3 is TGTGCCAGCAGCCAACGACAGATCTACAATGAGCAGTTCTTC.

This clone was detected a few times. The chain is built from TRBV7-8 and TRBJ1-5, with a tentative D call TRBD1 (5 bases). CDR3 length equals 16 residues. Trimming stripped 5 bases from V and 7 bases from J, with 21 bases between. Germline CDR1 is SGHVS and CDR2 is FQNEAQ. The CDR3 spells CASSLREQGLWQPQHF. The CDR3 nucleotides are TGTGCCAGCAGCCTACGGGAGCAGGGACTGTGGCAGCCCCAGCATTTT.

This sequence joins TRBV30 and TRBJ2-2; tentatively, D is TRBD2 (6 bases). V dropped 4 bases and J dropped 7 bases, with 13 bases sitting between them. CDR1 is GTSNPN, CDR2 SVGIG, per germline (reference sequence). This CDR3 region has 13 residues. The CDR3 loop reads CAWTSDWFGELFF. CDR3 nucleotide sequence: TGTGCCTGGACTAGCGATTGGTTCGGGGAGCTGTTTTTT.

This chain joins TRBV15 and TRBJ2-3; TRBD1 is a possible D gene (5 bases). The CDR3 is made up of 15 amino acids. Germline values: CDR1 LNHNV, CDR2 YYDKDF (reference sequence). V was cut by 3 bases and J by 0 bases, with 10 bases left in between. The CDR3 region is CATSRTDASTDTQYF. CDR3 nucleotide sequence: TGTGCCACCAGCAGGACAGACGCTAGCACAGATACGCAGTATTTT. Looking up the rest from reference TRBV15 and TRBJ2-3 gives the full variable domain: DAMVIQNPRYQVTQFGKPVTLSCSQTLNHNVMYWYQQKSSQAPKLLFHYYDKDFNNEADTPDNFQSRRPNTSFCFLDIRSPGLGDTAMYLCATSRTDASTDTQYFGPGTRLTVL.